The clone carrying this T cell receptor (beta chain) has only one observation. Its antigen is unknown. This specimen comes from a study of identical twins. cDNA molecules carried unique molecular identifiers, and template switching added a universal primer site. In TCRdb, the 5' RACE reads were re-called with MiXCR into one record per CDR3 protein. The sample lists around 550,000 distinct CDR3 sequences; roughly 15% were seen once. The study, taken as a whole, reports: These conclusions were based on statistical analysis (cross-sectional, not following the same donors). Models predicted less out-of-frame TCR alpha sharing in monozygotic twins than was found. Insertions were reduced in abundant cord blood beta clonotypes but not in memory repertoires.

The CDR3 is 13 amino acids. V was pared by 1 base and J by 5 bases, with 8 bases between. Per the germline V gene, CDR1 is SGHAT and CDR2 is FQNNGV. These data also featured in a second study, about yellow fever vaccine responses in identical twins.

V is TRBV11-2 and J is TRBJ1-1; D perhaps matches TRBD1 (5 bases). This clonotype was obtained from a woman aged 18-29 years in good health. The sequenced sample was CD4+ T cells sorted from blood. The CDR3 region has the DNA TGTGCCAGCAGCTTAGGGGGGACTACTGAAGCTTTCTTT. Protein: CASSLGGTTEAFF.